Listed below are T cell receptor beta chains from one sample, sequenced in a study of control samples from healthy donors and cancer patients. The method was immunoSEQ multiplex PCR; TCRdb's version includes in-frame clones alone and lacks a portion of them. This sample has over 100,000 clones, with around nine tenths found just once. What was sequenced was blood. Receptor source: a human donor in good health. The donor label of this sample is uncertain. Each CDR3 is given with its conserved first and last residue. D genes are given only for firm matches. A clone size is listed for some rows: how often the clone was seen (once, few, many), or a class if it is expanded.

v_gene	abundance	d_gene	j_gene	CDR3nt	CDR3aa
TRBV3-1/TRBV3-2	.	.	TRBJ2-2	TGTGCCAGCAGACAGGAAGAAAGGGGGGCTAACACCGGGGAGCTGTTTTTT	CASRQEERGANTGELFF
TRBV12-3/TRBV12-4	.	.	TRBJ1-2	TGTGCCAGCAGTTCCTACATGGCGGGCTACACCTTC	CASSSYMAGYTF
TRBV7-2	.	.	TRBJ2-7	TGTGCCAGCAGCTTACTCGGGGCAGGGGCCTCCTACGAGCAGTACTTC	CASSLLGAGASYEQYF
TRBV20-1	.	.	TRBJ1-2	TGCAGTGCTAGTTTAGGGAGTCACTATGGCTACACCTTC	CSASLGSHYGYTF
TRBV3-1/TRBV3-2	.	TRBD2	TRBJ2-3	TGTGCCAGCAGCCAATCCTGGCGGGGGGGACTAGTTAACACAGATACGCAGTATTTT	CASSQSWRGGLVNTDTQYF
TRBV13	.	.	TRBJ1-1	TGTGCCAGCAGCTTAGGTCGCCGGGGAAGGAACACTGAAGCTTTCTTT	CASSLGRRGRNTEAFF
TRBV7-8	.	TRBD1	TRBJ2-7	TGTGCCAGCAGCTTAGAGGGGGCCGGTGGCTTTTTCGACTACGAGCAGTACTTC	CASSLEGAGGFFDYEQYF
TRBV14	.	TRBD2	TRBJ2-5	TGTGCCAGCAGCCAAACGCTAGCGGGGTTACAAGAGACCCAGTACTTC	CASSQTLAGLQETQYF
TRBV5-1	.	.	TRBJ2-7	TGCGCCAGCAGCTCGGGACGGCTCTACGAGCAGTACTTC	CASSSGRLYEQYF
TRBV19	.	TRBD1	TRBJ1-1	TGTGCCAGTAGTATCGGAAGGGGGCGTATGAACACTGAAGCTTTCTTT	CASSIGRGRMNTEAFF
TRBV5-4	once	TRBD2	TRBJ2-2	TGTGCCAGCGGGGTAGCGGGGGGAGCCGGGGAGCTGTTTTTT	CASGVAGGAGELFF
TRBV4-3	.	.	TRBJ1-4	TGCGCCAGCAGCCAAGATATGGGGAGGGAAAAACTGTTTTTT	CASSQDMGREKLFF
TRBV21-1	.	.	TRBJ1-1	TGTGCCCGCCCCAGGGATGGGGTTTCGAACACTGAAGCTTTCTTT	CARPRDGVSNTEAFF
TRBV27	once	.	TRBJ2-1	TGTGCCAGCAGTCTCCGGACTGCCTCCTACAATGAGCAGTTCTTC	CASSLRTASYNEQFF
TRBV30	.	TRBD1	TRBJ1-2	TGTGCCTGGAGTGTATTTGGGACAGGGGAGTGGGGTGGCTACACCTTC	CAWSVFGTGEWGGYTF
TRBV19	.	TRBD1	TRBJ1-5	TGTGCCAGTTCAACCCGGGACAGAGGGTTCCAGCCCCAGCATTTT	CASSTRDRGFQPQHF
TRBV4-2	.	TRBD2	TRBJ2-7	TGTGCCAGCAGCCAAGAAGGGGGGCGAGCGGGGGTTTTCTACGAGCAGTACTTC	CASSQEGGRAGVFYEQYF
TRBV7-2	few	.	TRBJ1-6	TGTGCCAGCAGCTTCATTGGACAGCTAAATTCACCCCTCCACTTT	CASSFIGQLNSPLHF
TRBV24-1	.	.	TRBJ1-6	TGTGCCACCAGTGCTGGGACCCAAAATTCACCCCTCCACTTT	CATSAGTQNSPLHF
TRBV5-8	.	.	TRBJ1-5	TGTGCCAGCAGTCTTTTCAGGGGCAATCAGCCCCAGCATTTT	CASSLFRGNQPQHF
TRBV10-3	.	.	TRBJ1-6	TGTGCCATCAGGGGGACCGCCAATTCACCCCTCCACTTT	CAIRGTANSPLHF
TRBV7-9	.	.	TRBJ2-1	TGTGCCAGCAGCTTAAGTGAGAATGAGCAGTTCTTC	CASSLSENEQFF
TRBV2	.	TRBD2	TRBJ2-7	TGTGCCAGCAGTGATCGGGGGGGCCACCTATACGAGCAGTACTTC	CASSDRGGHLYEQYF
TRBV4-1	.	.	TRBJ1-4	TGCGCCAGCAGCCCCCTCCGAGGGGCAGGGGAGGTACTGTTTTTT	CASSPLRGAGEVLFF
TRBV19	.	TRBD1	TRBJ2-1	TGTGCCAGTAGTGGGACAGAATACAATGAGCAGTTCTTC	CASSGTEYNEQFF
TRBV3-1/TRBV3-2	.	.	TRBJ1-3	TGTGCCAGCAGCCAATCAGAAGGGGGAAACACCATATATTTT	CASSQSEGGNTIYF
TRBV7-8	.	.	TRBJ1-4	TGTGCCAGCAGCTTAGCGTGGGGGAGAAATGAAAAACTGTTTTTT	CASSLAWGRNEKLFF
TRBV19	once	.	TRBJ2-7	TGTGCCAGTAGTCCCCTGGCAGATAGCTCCTACGAGCAGTACTTC	CASSPLADSSYEQYF
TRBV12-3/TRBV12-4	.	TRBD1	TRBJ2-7	TGTGCCAGCAGTTCCGGACAGGTAAATTTCTTC	CASSSGQVNFF
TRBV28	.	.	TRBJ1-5	TGTGCCAGCACCTACCCCCTTGGGTCTCAGCCCCAGCATTTT	CASTYPLGSQPQHF
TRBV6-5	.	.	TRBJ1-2	TGTGCCACCGACCAAAACCGAGGCTACACCTTC	CATDQNRGYTF
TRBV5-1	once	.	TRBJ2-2	TGCGCCAGCAGCTTGGGTGGCGGGGGCACCACCGGGGAGCTGTTTTTT	CASSLGGGGTTGELFF
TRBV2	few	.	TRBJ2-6	TGTGCCAGCAGGCTGGTAGCTGGGGCCAACGTCCTGACTTTC	CASRLVAGANVLTF
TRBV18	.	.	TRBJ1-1	TGTGCCAGCTCACCCCAGGGACCTAACACTGAAGCTTTCTTT	CASSPQGPNTEAFF
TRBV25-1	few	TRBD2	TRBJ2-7	TGTGCCAGCAGTGAAGGGCGGGGGGCAGAAGAGCAGTACTTC	CASSEGRGAEEQYF
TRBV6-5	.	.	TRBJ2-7	TGTGCCAGCAGTATTGCAGCTTACGAGCAGTACTTC	CASSIAAYEQYF